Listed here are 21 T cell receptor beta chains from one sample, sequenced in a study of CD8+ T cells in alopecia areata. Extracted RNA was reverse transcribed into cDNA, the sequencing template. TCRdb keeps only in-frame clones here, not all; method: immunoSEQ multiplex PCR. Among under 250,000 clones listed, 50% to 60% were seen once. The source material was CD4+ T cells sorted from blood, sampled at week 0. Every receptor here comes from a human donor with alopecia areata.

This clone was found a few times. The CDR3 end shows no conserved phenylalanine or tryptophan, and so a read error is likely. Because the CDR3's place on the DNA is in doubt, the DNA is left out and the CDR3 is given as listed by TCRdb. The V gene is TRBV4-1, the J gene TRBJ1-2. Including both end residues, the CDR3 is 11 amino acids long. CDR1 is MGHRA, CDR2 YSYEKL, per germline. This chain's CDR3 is CASSQAGTFRH.

DNA for the CDR3: TGTGCCTGGAGTGCTCAGGAATACAATGAGCAGTTCTTC. It codes for CAWSAQEYNEQFF. The gene calls are TRBV30 and TRBJ2-1, with D uncertain. V gave up 1 base and J gave up 4 bases, with 8 bases separating them. Germline lookup yields CDR1 GTSNPN and CDR2 SVGIG (reference sequence). This CDR3 has 13 residues.

The CDR3 bases are TGCGCCAGCAGTGCGGATCGAGAGACCCAGTTCTTC. It translates to CASSADRETQFF. This chain joins TRBV5-1 and TRBJ2-1; D remains unclear. Trimming removed 5 bases from V and 13 bases from J, with 16 bases in between. The CDR3 has 12 amino acids. The germline V gene encodes CDR1 SGHRS and CDR2 YFSETQ.

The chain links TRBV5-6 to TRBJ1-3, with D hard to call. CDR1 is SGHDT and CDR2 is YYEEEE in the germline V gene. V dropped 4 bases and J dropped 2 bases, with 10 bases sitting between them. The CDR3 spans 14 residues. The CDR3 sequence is CASSPYRAGNTIYF. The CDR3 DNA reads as TGTGCCAGCAGCCCTTACAGAGCTGGAAACACCATATATTTT.

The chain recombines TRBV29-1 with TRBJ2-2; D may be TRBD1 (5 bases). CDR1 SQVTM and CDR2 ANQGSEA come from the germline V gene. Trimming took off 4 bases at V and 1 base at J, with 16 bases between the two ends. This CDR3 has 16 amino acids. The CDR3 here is CSVVRLTDRNTGELFF. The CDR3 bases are TGCAGCGTTGTTAGGCTAACCGACAGGAACACCGGGGAGCTGTTTTTT.

CDR3 protein: CASSPSEGLAGVQFF. Written as DNA, the CDR3 is TGTGCCAGCAGCCCCTCAGAGGGACTAGCGGGGGTCCAGTTCTTC. The chain employs TRBV7-3 and TRBJ2-1; TRBD2 aligns across 14 bases. CDR3 length: 15 amino acids. Germline V gene sequence: CDR1 SGHTA, CDR2 FQGTGA. Trimming cost V 5 bases and J 13 bases; bases outside gene matches: 10.

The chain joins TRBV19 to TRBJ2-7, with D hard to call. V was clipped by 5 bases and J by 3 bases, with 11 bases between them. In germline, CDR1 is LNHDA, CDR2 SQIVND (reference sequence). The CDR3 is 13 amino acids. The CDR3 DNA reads TGTGCCAGTAGTTACAGAAGGGACTACGAGCAGTACTTC. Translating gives CASSYRRDYEQYF. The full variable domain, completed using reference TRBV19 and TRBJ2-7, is DGGITQSPKYLFRKEGQNVTLSCEQNLNHDAMYWYRQDPGQGLRLIYYSQIVNDFQKGDIAEGYSVSREKKESFPLTVTSAQKNPTAFYLCASSYRRDYEQYFGPGTRLTVT.

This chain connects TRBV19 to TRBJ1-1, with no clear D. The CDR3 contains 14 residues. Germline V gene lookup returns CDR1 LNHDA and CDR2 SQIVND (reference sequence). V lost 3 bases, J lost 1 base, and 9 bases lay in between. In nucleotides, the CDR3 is TGTGCCAGTAGTATTCTCCCCGGGAACACTGAAGCTTTCTTT. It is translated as CASSILPGNTEAFF.

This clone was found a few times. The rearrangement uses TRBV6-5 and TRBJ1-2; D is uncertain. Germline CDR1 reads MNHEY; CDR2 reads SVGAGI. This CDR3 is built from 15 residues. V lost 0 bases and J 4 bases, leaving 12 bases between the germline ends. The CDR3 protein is CASSYSEGMGYGYTF. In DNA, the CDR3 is TGTGCCAGCAGTTACTCGGAGGGAATGGGCTATGGCTACACCTTC.

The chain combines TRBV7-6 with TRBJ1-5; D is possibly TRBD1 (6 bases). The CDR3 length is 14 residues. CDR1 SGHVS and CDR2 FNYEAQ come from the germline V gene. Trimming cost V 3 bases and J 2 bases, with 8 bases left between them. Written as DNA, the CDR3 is TGTGCCAGCAGCTTGACAGGCGGCAATCAGCCCCAGCATTTT. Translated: CASSLTGGNQPQHF.

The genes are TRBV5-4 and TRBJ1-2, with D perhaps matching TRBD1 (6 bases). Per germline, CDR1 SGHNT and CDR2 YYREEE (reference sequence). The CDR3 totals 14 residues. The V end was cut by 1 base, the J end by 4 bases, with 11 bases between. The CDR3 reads CASSLRQGSYGYTF. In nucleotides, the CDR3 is TGTGCCAGCAGCTTGCGGCAGGGGAGCTATGGCTACACCTTC. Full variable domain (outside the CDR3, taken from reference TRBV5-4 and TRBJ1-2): ETGVTQSPTHLIKTRGQQVTLRCSSQSGHNTVSWYQQALGQGPQFIFQYYREEENGRGNFPPRFSGLQFPNYSSELNVNALELDDSALYLCASSLRQGSYGYTFGSGTRLTVV.

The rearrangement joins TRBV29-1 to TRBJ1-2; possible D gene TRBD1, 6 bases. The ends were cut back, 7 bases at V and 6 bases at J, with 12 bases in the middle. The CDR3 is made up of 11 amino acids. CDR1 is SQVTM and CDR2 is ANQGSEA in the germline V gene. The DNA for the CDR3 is TGCAGCGGAGGGGGGAACGATGGCTACACCTTC. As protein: CSGGGNDGYTF.

This CDR3 reads CSVDLTGEKLFF. Written as DNA, the CDR3 is TGCAGCGTCGACCTGACAGGGGAGAAACTGTTTTTT. V and J are TRBV29-1 and TRBJ1-4; 8 bases are shared with TRBD1. This CDR3 has 12 residues. Germline values: CDR1 SQVTM, CDR2 ANQGSEA. Trimming at V came to 6 bases and at J to 11 bases, leaving 8 bases not matched to a gene.

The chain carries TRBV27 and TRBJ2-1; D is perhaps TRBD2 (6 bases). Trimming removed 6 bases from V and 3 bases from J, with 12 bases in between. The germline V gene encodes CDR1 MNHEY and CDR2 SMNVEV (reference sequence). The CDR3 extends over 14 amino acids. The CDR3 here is CASSGGRNYNEQFF. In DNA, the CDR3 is TGTGCCAGCAGCGGGGGACGGAACTACAATGAGCAGTTCTTC.

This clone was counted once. The CDR3 region has the DNA TGTGCCAGCAGTAAAGCCAGGGTAGGCACTGAAGCTTTCTTT. Translated, it gives CASSKARVGTEAFF. The chain has TRBV6-5 and TRBJ1-1; D is possibly TRBD1 (5 bases). The CDR3 spans 14 residues. V was trimmed by 5 bases and J by 4 bases, leaving 14 bases between them. Germline V CDR1 and CDR2: MNHEY, SVGAGI.

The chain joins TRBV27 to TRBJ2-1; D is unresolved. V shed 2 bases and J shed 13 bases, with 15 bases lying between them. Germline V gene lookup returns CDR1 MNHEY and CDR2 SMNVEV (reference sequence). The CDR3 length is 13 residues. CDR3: CASSLRRVGGQFF. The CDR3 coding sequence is TGTGCCAGCAGTTTAAGACGGGTGGGCGGCCAGTTCTTC.

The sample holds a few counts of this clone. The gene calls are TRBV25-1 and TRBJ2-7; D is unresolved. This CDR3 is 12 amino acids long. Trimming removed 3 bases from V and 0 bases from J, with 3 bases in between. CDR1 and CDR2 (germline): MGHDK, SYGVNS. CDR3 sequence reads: CASSESSYEQYF. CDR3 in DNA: TGTGCCAGCAGTGAGAGCTCCTACGAGCAGTACTTC.

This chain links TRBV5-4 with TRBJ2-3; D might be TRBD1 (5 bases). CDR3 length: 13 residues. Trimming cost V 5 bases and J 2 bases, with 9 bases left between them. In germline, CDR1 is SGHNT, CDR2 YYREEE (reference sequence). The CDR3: CASRPGYTDTQYF. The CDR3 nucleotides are TGTGCCAGCAGGCCAGGGTACACAGATACGCAGTATTTT.

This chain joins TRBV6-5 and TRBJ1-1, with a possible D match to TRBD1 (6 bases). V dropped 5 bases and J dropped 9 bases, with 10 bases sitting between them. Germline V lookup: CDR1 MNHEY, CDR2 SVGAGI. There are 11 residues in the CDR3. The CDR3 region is CASSGGQKAFF. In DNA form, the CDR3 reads TGTGCCAGCAGTGGAGGACAGAAAGCTTTCTTT.

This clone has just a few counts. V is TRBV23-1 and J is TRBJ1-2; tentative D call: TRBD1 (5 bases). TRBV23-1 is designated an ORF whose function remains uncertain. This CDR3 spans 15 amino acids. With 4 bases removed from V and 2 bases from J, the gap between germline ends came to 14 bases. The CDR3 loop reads CASSLTDSHNYGYTF. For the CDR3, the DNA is TGCGCCAGCAGTCTCACAGACAGCCACAACTATGGCTACACCTTC.

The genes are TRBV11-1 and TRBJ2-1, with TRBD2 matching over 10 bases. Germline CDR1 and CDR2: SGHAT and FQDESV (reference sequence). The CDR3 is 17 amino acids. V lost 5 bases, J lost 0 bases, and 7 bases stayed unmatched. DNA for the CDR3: TGTGCCAGCAGCCGAACTAGCGGGGTTAGCTCCTACAATGAGCAGTTCTTC. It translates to CASSRTSGVSSYNEQFF. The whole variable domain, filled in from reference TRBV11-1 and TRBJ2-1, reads EAEVAQSPRYKITEKSQAVAFWCDPISGHATLYWYRQILGQGPELLVQFQDESVVDDSQLPKDRFSAERLKGVDSTLKIQPAELGDSAMYLCASSRTSGVSSYNEQFFGPGTRLTVL.